This T cell receptor (beta chain) was found in a study of shared clonotypes between healthy human individuals. Regarding this clone: What it binds is unknown.

The assay used deep level. Researchers divided each subset's genomic DNA evenly across several immunoSEQ plates. As originally analysed: Junction-only sequences without quality scores were provided by ImmunoSEQ, so filtering was different. Clones were read by immunoSEQ multiplex PCR, and TCRdb kept only the in-frame ones, dropping some. V, J and clone size derive from that table, while D and trimming were established from the DNA sequence. The sample carries some 2,100,000 clones, approximately 94% recorded once. This CDR3 is 15 amino acids long. V lost 6 bases to trimming and J lost 3 bases; unmatched junction nucleotides: 9. Germline assignment: CDR1 WSHSY and CDR2 SAAADI. Terminally differentiated effector memory CD45RA+ cells were excluded from the naive CD8 cells, which were CD45RO-negative and positively selected for CCR7. General study results and limits: Sequencing depth was expected to influence donor clonotype sharing.

The chain uses TRBV10-2 and TRBJ2-7; 9 bases agree with TRBD1. This receptor was taken from a man younger than 35 in good health. Some clones in this sample may be carry-over from other donors' samples. Sequenced: naive CD8+ T cells from PBMCs. The DNA of the CDR3 is TGCGCCAGCAGACCCCCGGGACAGGGTTTCTACGAGCAGTACTTC. Its protein product is CASRPPGQGFYEQYF.